One sample yielded the 8 T cell receptor beta chains listed below, sequenced in a study of a mutant IDH1 vaccine in newly diagnosed glioma. The time point here: week 47, end of study. Doses comprised 300 ug of mutant IDH1 20-mer peptide each, plus topical imiquimod. The data were produced by immunoSEQ multiplex PCR, yet TCRdb's version contains in-frame clones alone and is incomplete. In the table there are about 50,000 clones, 75% of which are singletons. These receptors are not linked to any known antigen. The sequencing here drew on PBMCs, taken from a glioma patient whose treatment included an IDH1 peptide vaccine. Receptors were obtained from a man between 45 and 60 years old with glioma.

The chain couples TRBV7-9 to TRBJ1-1, with TRBD1 identical over 8 bases. Germline assignment: CDR1 SEHNR and CDR2 FQNEAQ (reference sequence). The J segment lost 5 bases and the V segment lost 5 bases, leaving 13 bases of the junction unmatched. The CDR3 sequence is 16 residues long. The CDR3 spells CASSPAGGKVGTEAFF. The CDR3 bases are TGTGCCAGCAGCCCGGCAGGGGGCAAAGTTGGGACTGAAGCTTTCTTT.

CDR3 residues: CASSGERGGRNEQFF. The CDR3 DNA is TGTGCCAGCAGCGGCGAGCGGGGGGGCCGTAATGAGCAGTTCTTC. The chain combines TRBV9 with TRBJ2-1; 10 bases line up with TRBD2. In germline, CDR1 is SGDLS, CDR2 YYNGEE. The V segment lost 3 bases and the J segment 7 bases; nucleotides outside the gene matches: 7. This CDR3 contains 15 residues.

This chain connects TRBV19 to TRBJ1-1; 10 nucleotides align to TRBD1. Germline-derived CDR1 and CDR2 are LNHDA and SQIVND (reference sequence). The V segment lost 7 bases and the J segment 1 base; nucleotides outside the gene matches: 3. There are 14 residues in the CDR3. The CDR3 is CASIRDRGNTEAFF. The DNA of the CDR3 is TGTGCCAGTATCCGGGACAGGGGGAACACTGAAGCTTTCTTT.

The CDR3 coding sequence is TGTGCCAGTAGTCCAGGGCAGGATCAGCCCCAGCATTTT. Residues: CASSPGQDQPQHF. This rearrangement joins TRBV19 to TRBJ1-5, with D perhaps TRBD1 (5 bases). This CDR3 has 13 residues. The germline V and J ends were trimmed by 5 bases and 5 bases, with 10 bases remaining between them. From germline, CDR1 is LNHDA and CDR2 SQIVND (reference sequence).

This clone was recorded a few times. The chain joins TRBV19 to TRBJ2-7; possibly TRBD1 for D (7 bases). The CDR3 length is 14 residues. The V end was cut by 5 bases, the J end by 6 bases, with 17 bases between. Looked up from germline, CDR1 is LNHDA and CDR2 is SQIVND (reference sequence). CDR3 sequence (DNA): TGTGCCAGTAGTGACGCGGGAAGGACAGGCGAGCAGTACTTC. Translated, it gives CASSDAGRTGEQYF.

This clone was seen only once. The chain is built from TRBV30 and TRBJ1-3; D may be TRBD1 (6 bases). Deletions cut 3 bases from V and 1 base from J, with 10 bases between. Germline assignment: CDR1 GTSNPN and CDR2 SVGIG (reference sequence). The length of the CDR3 is 14 residues. The DNA of the CDR3 is TGTGCCTGGAGCGAAGGGGGATCTGGAAACACCATATATTTT. Protein product: CAWSEGGSGNTIYF.

V gene TRBV19 combines with J gene TRBJ1-1; no definite D call. The V gene's germline CDR1 is LNHDA and CDR2 SQIVND (reference sequence). The length of the CDR3 is 13 residues. With 3 bases removed from V and 2 bases from J, the gap between germline ends came to 7 bases. CDR3 DNA: TGTGCCAGTAGTATGGGGAGTAACACTGAAGCTTTCTTT. This sequence encodes CASSMGSNTEAFF.

This clone has just a few counts. The V call is TRBV9, the J call TRBJ1-3; D gene uncertain. This CDR3 has 16 residues. The germline V gene encodes CDR1 SGDLS and CDR2 YYNGEE. With 3 bases removed from V and 0 bases from J, the gap between germline ends came to 13 bases. CDR3 region: CASSEWVASSGNTIYF. CDR3 nucleotide sequence: TGTGCCAGCAGCGAGTGGGTCGCCAGCTCTGGAAACACCATATATTTT.